The rows below give T cell receptor beta chains drawn from one sample of a study of blood T cell repertoires in COVID-19. Sequencing used immunoSEQ multiplex PCR; TCRdb keeps in-frame clones, though not all of them. The profile shows under 200,000 clones, about 80% of them singletons. Material: peripheral blood. The receptors originated from a man between 60 and 70 years old with acute or convalescent COVID-19. The CDR3 runs from the conserved cysteine through the conserved F or W. Each record gives: J gene, clone size, D gene, V gene, CDR3 DNA, CDR3 protein. The D gene is left open where the match is weak. Size tells how often a clone was seen (once, few, many) or the class of an expanded clone, and some rows leave it out.

j_call: TRBJ1-6
clone_size: .
d_call: .
v_call: TRBV3-1/TRBV3-2
cdr3_nt: TGTGCCAGCACCGATACCGACAGCGTACCCTCACCCCTCCACTTT
cdr3_aa: CASTDTDSVPSPLHF

j_call: TRBJ2-2
clone_size: .
d_call: .
v_call: TRBV5-1
cdr3_nt: TGCGCCAGCAGCACCCCGTCCGGAGACACCGGGGAGCTGTTTTTT
cdr3_aa: CASSTPSGDTGELFF

j_call: TRBJ2-3
clone_size: many
d_call: .
v_call: TRBV6-5
cdr3_nt: TGTGCCAGCAGCTCCTTACGGGATACGCAGTATTTT
cdr3_aa: CASSSLRDTQYF

j_call: TRBJ1-1
clone_size: .
d_call: .
v_call: TRBV11-2
cdr3_nt: TGTGCCAGCAGCAGACTCACACGGAACACTGAAGCTTTCTTT
cdr3_aa: CASSRLTRNTEAFF

j_call: TRBJ2-2
clone_size: .
d_call: .
v_call: TRBV6-5
cdr3_nt: TGTGCCAGCAGTTACTCCCCTACCCTCGTAACCGGGGAGCTGTTTTTT
cdr3_aa: CASSYSPTLVTGELFF

j_call: TRBJ1-4
clone_size: .
d_call: .
v_call: TRBV3-1/TRBV3-2
cdr3_nt: TGTGCCAGCAGCCAGGTTCCCGGACAGACAACTAATGAAAAACTGTTTTTT
cdr3_aa: CASSQVPGQTTNEKLFF

j_call: TRBJ1-1
clone_size: .
d_call: .
v_call: TRBV27
cdr3_nt: TGTGCCAGCAGAGCGGTCGGGGGGGTGAATGACACTGAAGCTTTCTTT
cdr3_aa: CASRAVGGVNDTEAFF

j_call: TRBJ1-1
clone_size: .
d_call: TRBD1
v_call: TRBV5-1
cdr3_nt: TGCGCCAGCAGCTTACAGGGGGCGGAAACTGAAGCTTTCTTT
cdr3_aa: CASSLQGAETEAFF

j_call: TRBJ1-1
clone_size: .
d_call: .
v_call: TRBV4-3
cdr3_nt: TGCGCCAGCAGCCAAGAAGATAAGGGGTCAACCATGAACACTGAAGCTTTCTTT
cdr3_aa: CASSQEDKGSTMNTEAFF

j_call: TRBJ2-3
clone_size: .
d_call: .
v_call: TRBV6-2/TRBV6-3
cdr3_nt: TGTGCCAGCAGTCACCCCGCGGATACGCAGTATTTT
cdr3_aa: CASSHPADTQYF

j_call: TRBJ2-7
clone_size: .
d_call: .
v_call: TRBV4-2
cdr3_nt: TGTGCCAGCAGCCAAGACGTCGGAGGCTACGAGCAGTACTTC
cdr3_aa: CASSQDVGGYEQYF